The 11 T cell receptor beta chains listed next were all sequenced from one sample in a study of cytomegalovirus exposure and HLA in healthy donors. 60 Vbeta and 13 Jbeta primers were used in PCR. TCRdb keeps only in-frame clones here, not all; method: immunoSEQ multiplex PCR. The profile covers some 100,000 clones, with about 79% appearing a single time and roughly 4% taken by the ten largest. The sequencing sample was made of PBMCs. Receptors originate from a female donor in good health and CMV-seropositive.

This clone has more than one count but fewer than ten. The V gene is TRBV5-6, the J gene TRBJ2-1; no reliable D call. The V and J ends lost 1 base and 3 bases respectively, with 14 bases between them. Germline assignment: CDR1 SGHDT and CDR2 YYEEEE. The CDR3 is 16 residues long. This CDR3 is CASSLKVSVNYNEQFF. The CDR3 DNA is TGTGCCAGCAGCTTGAAAGTTTCAGTAAACTACAATGAGCAGTTCTTC. The complete variable domain, with remaining parts taken from reference TRBV5-6 and TRBJ2-1, reads DAGVTQSPTHLIKTRGQQVTLRCSPKSGHDTVSWYQQALGQGPQFIFQYYEEEERQRGNFPDRFSGHQFPNYSSELNVNALLLGDSALYLCASSLKVSVNYNEQFFGPGTRLTVL.

This clone is medium-sized by share. This chain links TRBV12-1 with TRBJ2-1; TRBD1 was called by the table and not checked on the DNA. TRBV12-1 is listed as a pseudogene. CDR3 length: 14 amino acids. The CDR3 region is CASSFGPYRGEQFF. For the CDR3, the DNA is TGTGCCAGCAGCTTTGGGCCTTACAGGGGTGAGCAGTTCTTC.

The sample holds a few counts of this clone. In DNA, the CDR3 is TGTGCCTGGAGTGGATTTAGACAGGCAAGCAATCAGCCCCAGCATTTT. Residues: CAWSGFRQASNQPQHF. V usage is TRBV30 and J usage is TRBJ1-5; tentative D call: TRBD1 (6 bases). Trimming took 1 base from V and 1 from J, leaving 14 bases between them. This CDR3 contains 16 residues. Germline CDR1 GTSNPN, CDR2 SVGIG (reference sequence).

The chain links TRBV7-2 to TRBJ2-2; possibly TRBD2 for D (6 bases). CDR3 size: 16 residues. Germline CDR1 and CDR2: SGHTA and FQGNSA. Trimming took 2 bases from V and 5 from J, leaving 15 bases between them. In nucleotides, the CDR3 is TGTGCCAGCAGCTTAACGCCGACCGGGGGTACCGGGGAGCTGTTTTTT. Translating gives CASSLTPTGGTGELFF.

The V gene is TRBV10-2, the J gene TRBJ2-3; D may be TRBD2 (5 bases). Germline values: CDR1 WSHSY, CDR2 SAAADI. The CDR3 extends over 15 amino acids. V lost 3 bases, J lost 0 bases, and 10 bases lay in between. Here the CDR3 reads CASSDPGSSTDTQYF. For the CDR3, the DNA is TGCGCCAGCAGTGATCCGGGGAGTAGCACAGATACGCAGTATTTT.

The V and J genes are TRBV10-3 and TRBJ2-5, with 14 bases aligning to TRBD2. After removal of 0 bases from V and 3 bases from J, the junction contained 0 bases not matched to a gene. Germline-derived CDR1 and CDR2 are ENHRY and SYGVKD. The CDR3 totals 16 residues. In DNA, the CDR3 is TGTGCCATCAGTGAGTCGGGACTAGCGGGGGAAGAGACCCAGTACTTC. Translated, it gives CAISESGLAGEETQYF.

V gene TRBV11-2 combines with J gene TRBJ1-2; possibly TRBD1 for D (5 bases). Looked up from germline, CDR1 is SGHAT and CDR2 is FQNNGV. V was shortened by 5 bases and J by 1 base, with 14 bases between the two germline ends. The CDR3 sequence is 15 residues long. CDR3 in DNA: TGTGCCAGCAGCCGAAGGACACCTGATAACTATGGCTACACCTTC. This gives the protein CASSRRTPDNYGYTF.

The sample holds a few counts of this clone. This chain links TRBV19 with TRBJ1-1; TRBD1 might be the D (6 bases). V was cut by 11 bases and J by 1 base, with 23 bases left in between. There are 16 residues in the CDR3. Germline values: CDR1 LNHDA, CDR2 SQIVND (reference sequence). The CDR3 region is CASEKLLTGWNTEAFF. The CDR3 nucleotides are TGTGCCTCTGAAAAGCTCTTGACAGGATGGAACACTGAAGCTTTCTTT.

Regarding this clone: Other DNA sequences of this sample code for an identical CDR3. The rearrangement links TRBV7-2 to TRBJ2-7; 11 positions match TRBD1. CDR3 length: 14 residues. CDR1 is SGHTA, CDR2 FQGNSA, per germline. The trim removed 3 bases at V and 2 bases at J, leaving 0 bases unmatched. The CDR3 loop reads CASSLGQGAYEQYF. CDR3 coding DNA: TGTGCCAGCAGCTTGGGACAGGGGGCCTACGAGCAGTACTTC. Filled out from reference TRBV7-2 and TRBJ2-7, the complete variable domain reads GAGVSQSPSNKVTEKGKDVELRCDPISGHTALYWYRQSLGQGLEFLIYFQGNSAPDKSGLPSDRFSAERTGGSVSTLTIQRTQQEDSAVYLCASSLGQGAYEQYFGPGTRLTVT.

The chain combines TRBV7-2 with TRBJ1-2; the D is unclear. The CDR3 contains 13 residues. The germline gives CDR1 SGHTA, CDR2 FQGNSA. The V end was cut by 4 bases, the J end by 8 bases, with 14 bases between. CDR3 in amino acids: CASSSFVMRGYTF. For the CDR3, the DNA is TGTGCCAGCAGCTCTTTCGTGATGAGGGGCTACACCTTC.

J is TRBJ2-1 and V is TRBV7-2, with a possible D match to TRBD2 (6 bases). CDR1 SGHTA and CDR2 FQGNSA come from the germline V gene. Trimming removed 6 bases at V and 3 bases at J, with 12 bases between. The CDR3 runs 14 residues. CDR3 in amino acids: CASRRDLIYNEQFF. The CDR3 DNA reads TGTGCCAGCAGGCGGGACTTAATCTACAATGAGCAGTTCTTC.